What follows describes a single T cell receptor (beta chain). Its cognate antigen is unknown. These data come from a study of early stage breast cancer tumors. Study details: Average read coverage per sample was roughly 9.7-fold.

Each sample had two DNA replicates, 0.5 ug blood or around 1.5 ug tissue. The protocol was immunoSEQ multiplex PCR, while the TCRdb copy is restricted to in-frame clones and leaves out a portion. The sample has approximately 30,000 clones, around three fifths seen once; the top ten hold more than 7%. The CDR3 is 13 amino acids. Germline values: CDR1 MNHNY, CDR2 SVGAGI (reference sequence). Findings of the study overall: Compared with adjacent normal breast tissue, tumors showed roughly 2.5-fold greater T cell density and higher clonality. Tumor and normal breast were distinguished via blood comparison in most of the 16 patients.

The chain carries TRBV6-6 and TRBJ2-5; D not resolved. Matching the DNA end better, TRBJ2-7 makes the J call doubtful. What was sequenced was breast tumor tissue. The TCR was taken from a person between 50 and 60 years old with breast cancer. CDR3 sequence (DNA): TGTGCCAGAAGGGCCCTCGGCTCCTACGAGCAGTACTTC. This codes for CARRALGSYEQYF.